The 3 T cell receptor beta chains given below trace back to one sample, sequenced in a study of blood T cell repertoires in COVID-19. TCRdb's copy holds only in-frame clones and misses some; the assay was immunoSEQ multiplex PCR. The table includes roughly 84,000 clones, roughly 80% detected once. Specimen: peripheral blood. These TCRs come from a woman in her forties with active or convalescent COVID-19.

DNA for the CDR3: TGTGCCAGCAGCTGGACTAGCGGGAACTACGAGCAGTACTTC. Translation gives CASSWTSGNYEQYF. The chain recombines TRBV27 with TRBJ2-7; TRBD2 matches at 12 bases. Germline-derived CDR1 and CDR2 are MNHEY and SMNVEV (reference sequence). The ends lost 6 bases at V and 3 bases at J; junction bases unmatched: 3. This CDR3 contains 14 residues.

The sample holds a few counts of this clone. The CDR3 loop reads CASSYHSGRGELFF. The CDR3 nucleotides read TGTGCCAGCAGCTACCATAGCGGGAGAGGGGAGCTGTTTTTT. The V gene is TRBV7-2, the J gene TRBJ2-2; 9 bases match TRBD2. The V and J ends lost 4 bases and 8 bases, in that order; junction bases with no gene match: 5. Germline assignment: CDR1 SGHTA and CDR2 FQGNSA. The CDR3 extends over 14 amino acids.

The J gene is TRBJ1-2, the V gene TRBV6-6; no reliable D call. Germline CDR1 is MNHNY and CDR2 is SVGAGI (reference sequence). V was trimmed by 4 bases and J by 8 bases, leaving 11 bases between them. The CDR3 consists of 12 residues. CDR3 protein: CASSSTGGGYTF. CDR3 nucleotides: TGTGCCAGCAGTTCGACGGGAGGAGGCTACACCTTC.